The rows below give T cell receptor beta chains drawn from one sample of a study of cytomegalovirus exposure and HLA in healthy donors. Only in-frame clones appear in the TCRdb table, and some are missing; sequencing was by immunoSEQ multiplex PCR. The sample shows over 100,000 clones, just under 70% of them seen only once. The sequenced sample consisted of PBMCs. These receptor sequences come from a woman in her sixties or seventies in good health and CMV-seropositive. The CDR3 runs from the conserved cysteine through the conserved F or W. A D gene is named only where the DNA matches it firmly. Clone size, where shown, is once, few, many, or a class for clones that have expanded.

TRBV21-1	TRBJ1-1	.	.	CASSTFEGRKNTEAFF	TGTGCCAGCAGCACCTTCGAGGGCAGAAAGAACACTGAAGCTTTCTTT
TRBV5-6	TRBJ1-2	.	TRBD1	CASSAGTGGYTF	TGTGCCAGCAGCGCCGGGACAGGAGGCTACACCTTC
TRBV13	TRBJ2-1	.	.	CASSIRTGEQFF	TGTGCCAGCAGCATACGGACGGGGGAGCAGTTCTTC
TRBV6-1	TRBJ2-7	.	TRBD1	CASTRGQIGYEQYF	TGTGCCAGCACTAGGGGACAGATCGGCTACGAGCAGTACTTC
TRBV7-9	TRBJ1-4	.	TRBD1	CASSSQGSYATNEKLFF	TGTGCCAGCAGCTCACAGGGGAGTTATGCAACTAATGAAAAACTGTTTTTT
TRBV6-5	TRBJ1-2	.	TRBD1	CASSGTTGGGYTF	TGTGCCAGCAGTGGAACGACAGGGGGGGGCTACACCTTC
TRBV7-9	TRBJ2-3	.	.	CASSQVTGVETQYF	TGTGCCAGCAGCCAAGTGACGGGGGTTGAGACGCAGTATTTT
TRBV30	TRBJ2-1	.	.	CAWGAGVEQFF	TGTGCCTGGGGGGCAGGGGTTGAGCAGTTCTTC
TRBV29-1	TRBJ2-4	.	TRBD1	CSGEGQGNIQYF	TGCAGCGGGGAGGGACAGGGAAACATTCAGTACTTC
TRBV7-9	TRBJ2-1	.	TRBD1	CASNAGTAPTGQFF	TGTGCCAGCAACGCAGGGACAGCTCCCACAGGGCAGTTCTTC
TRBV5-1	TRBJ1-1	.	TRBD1	CASSIIQGDTEAFF	TGCGCCAGCAGCATTATCCAGGGGGACACTGAAGCTTTCTTT
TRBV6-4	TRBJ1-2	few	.	CASSDSGDSLGYGYTF	TGTGCCAGCAGTGACTCAGGGGACTCCCTAGGATATGGCTACACCTTC
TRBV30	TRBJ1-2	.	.	CAWTRRTNYGYTF	TGTGCCTGGACTAGACGGACTAACTATGGCTACACCTTC
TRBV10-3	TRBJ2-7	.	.	CAISETRGNEQYF	TGTGCCATCAGTGAGACTAGAGGCAACGAGCAGTACTTC
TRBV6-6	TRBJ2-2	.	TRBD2	CASSRGGAGELFF	TGTGCCAGCAGCCGCGGGGGGGCCGGGGAGCTGTTTTTT
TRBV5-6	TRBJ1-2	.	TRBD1	CASSLDLGGADYGYTF	TGTGCCAGCAGCTTGGATTTAGGGGGCGCCGACTATGGCTACACCTTC